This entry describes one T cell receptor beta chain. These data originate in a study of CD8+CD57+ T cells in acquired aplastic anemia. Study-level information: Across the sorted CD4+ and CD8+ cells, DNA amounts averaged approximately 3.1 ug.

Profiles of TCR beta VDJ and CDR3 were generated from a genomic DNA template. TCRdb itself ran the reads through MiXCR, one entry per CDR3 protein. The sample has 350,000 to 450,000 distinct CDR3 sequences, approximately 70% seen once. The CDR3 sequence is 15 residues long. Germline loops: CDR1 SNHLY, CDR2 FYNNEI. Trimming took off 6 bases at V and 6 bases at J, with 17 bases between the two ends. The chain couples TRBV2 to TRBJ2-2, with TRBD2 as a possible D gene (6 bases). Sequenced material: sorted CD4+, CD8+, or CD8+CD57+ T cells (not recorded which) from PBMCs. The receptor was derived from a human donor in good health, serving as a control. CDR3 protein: CASSTLGLNAGELFF. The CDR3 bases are TGTGCCAGCAGCACACTGGGACTGAATGCCGGGGAGCTGTTTTTT.